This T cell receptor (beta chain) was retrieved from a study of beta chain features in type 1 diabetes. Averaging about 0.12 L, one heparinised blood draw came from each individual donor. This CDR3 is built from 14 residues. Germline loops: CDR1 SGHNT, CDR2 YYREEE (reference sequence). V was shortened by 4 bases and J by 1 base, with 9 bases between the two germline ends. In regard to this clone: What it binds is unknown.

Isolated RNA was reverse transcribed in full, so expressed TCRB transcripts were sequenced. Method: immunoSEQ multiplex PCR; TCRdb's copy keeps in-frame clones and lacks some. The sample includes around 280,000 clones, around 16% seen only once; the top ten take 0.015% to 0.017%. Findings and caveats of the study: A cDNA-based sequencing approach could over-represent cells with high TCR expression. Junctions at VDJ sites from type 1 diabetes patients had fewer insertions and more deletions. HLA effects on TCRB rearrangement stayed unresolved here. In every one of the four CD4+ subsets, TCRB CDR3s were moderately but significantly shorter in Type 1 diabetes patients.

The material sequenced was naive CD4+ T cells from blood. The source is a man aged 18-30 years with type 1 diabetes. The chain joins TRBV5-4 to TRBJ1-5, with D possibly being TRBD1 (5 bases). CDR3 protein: CASSTGGSNQPQHF. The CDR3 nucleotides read TGTGCCAGCAGCACTGGGGGGAGCAATCAGCCCCAGCATTTT.